A single sample gave rise to the 2 T cell receptor beta chains below, sequenced in a study of regulatory T cells in long-lasting Graves disease. Time point defined: newly diagnosed GD, antithyroid drugs for less than 3 months. PBMC-extracted RNA yielded the TCR library. Arm-PCR with iRepertoire HTBI primers amplified the CDR3 regions for these TCR beta libraries. TCRdb re-called the multiplex PCR reads through MiXCR, storing one row per CDR3 protein. The sample has about 400,000 distinct CDR3 sequences, roughly 16% seen once. Another study also made use of these data, one on T cells in Graves' hyperthyroidism and ophthalmopathy.

The sequences come from peripheral blood mononuclear cells (PBMCs), collected at new diagnosis, from a patient treated with antithyroid drugs. All receptors derive from a woman between 18 and 29 years old with Graves disease.

The chain links TRBV20-1 to TRBJ1-2; D may be TRBD1 (5 bases). Per the germline V gene, CDR1 is DFQATT and CDR2 is SNEGSKA (reference sequence). The V end lost 4 bases, the J end lost 8 bases, and 8 bases lay between the germline ends. The CDR3 spans 10 residues. CDR3 nucleotide sequence: TGCAGTGCTAAAGGGGTAGGCTACACCTTC. Translating it yields CSAKGVGYTF.

This clonotype was detected many times. The chain combines TRBV4-1 with TRBJ2-3; 10 positions match TRBD2. J was trimmed by 2 bases and V by 1 base; bases with no gene match: 3. The CDR3 covers 16 residues. CDR1 is MGHRA and CDR2 is YSYEKL in the germline V gene. The CDR3 spells CASSQGTSGATDTQYF. The CDR3 DNA follows: TGCGCCAGCAGCCAAGGGACTAGCGGAGCCACAGATACGCAGTATTTT.